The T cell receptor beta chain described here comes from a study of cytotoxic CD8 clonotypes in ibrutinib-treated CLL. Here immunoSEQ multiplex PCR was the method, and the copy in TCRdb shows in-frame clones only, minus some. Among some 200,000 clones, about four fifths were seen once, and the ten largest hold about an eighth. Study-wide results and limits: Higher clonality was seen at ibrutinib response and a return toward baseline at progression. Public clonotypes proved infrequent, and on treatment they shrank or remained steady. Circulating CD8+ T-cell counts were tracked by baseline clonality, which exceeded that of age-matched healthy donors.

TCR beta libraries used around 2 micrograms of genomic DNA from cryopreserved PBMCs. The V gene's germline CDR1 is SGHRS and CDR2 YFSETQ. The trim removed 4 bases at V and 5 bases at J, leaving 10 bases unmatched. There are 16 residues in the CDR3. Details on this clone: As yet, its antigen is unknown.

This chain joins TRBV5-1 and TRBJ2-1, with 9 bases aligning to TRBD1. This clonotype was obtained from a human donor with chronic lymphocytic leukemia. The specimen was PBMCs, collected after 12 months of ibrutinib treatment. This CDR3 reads CASSPPRQGVHNEQFF. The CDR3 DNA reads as TGCGCCAGCAGCCCCCCCCGACAGGGGGTCCACAATGAGCAGTTCTTC.